These T cell receptor beta chains were read from a single sample in a study of T cell repertoires in cytomegalovirus infection. TCRdb re-called the reads through MiXCR, storing one row per CDR3 protein. The table includes approximately 180,000 distinct CDR3 sequences, approximately 19% detected once. Sample: PBMCs. The receptors shown here come from a human donor in good health (CMV status not recorded). Some clones in this sample may be carry-over from other donors' samples. The CDR3 runs from the conserved cysteine through the conserved F or W. Fields, in order: CDR3 protein, J gene, V gene.

CASSWGRGTLQETQYF TRBJ2-5 TRBV11-2
CASSFGGSGHNEQFF TRBJ2-1 TRBV5-1
CASRQGVNYGYTF TRBJ1-2 TRBV19
CASSRVLAGDGETQYF TRBJ2-5 TRBV4-1
CASSLPGLLRDEQYF TRBJ2-7 TRBV12-3/TRBV12-4
CASSLWTSGTQETQYF TRBJ2-5 TRBV18
CASSQAGTSSGEQYF TRBJ2-7 TRBV4-2
CASSLTPRDRASNEQFF TRBJ2-1 TRBV7-3
CASSSYGAAANVLTF TRBJ2-6 TRBV7-9
CASSEAGRAIGNTF TRBJ1-2 TRBV6-1
CSARRTTSGANVLTF TRBJ2-6 TRBV20-1
CASSRQRGRTDTQYF TRBJ2-3 TRBV4-3
CASSTGINQPQHF TRBJ1-5 TRBV28
CASSLGRGPNTEAFF TRBJ1-1 TRBV7-9
CASSGQGAGNTEAFF TRBJ1-1 TRBV6-1
CASSLVLGGGQPQHF TRBJ1-5 TRBV28
CASSSRGTGVSTDTQYF TRBJ2-3 TRBV28
CASNPGGGPQPQHF TRBJ1-5 TRBV19
CASSYPGTGNTEAFF TRBJ1-1 TRBV6-6
CASSDLNNEQFF TRBJ2-1 TRBV19
CASTREGLTEAFF TRBJ1-1 TRBV6-1
CSAPDRRGGTEAFF TRBJ1-1 TRBV20-1
CASSFGDRGSTEAFF TRBJ1-1 TRBV7-9
CASSLAGNTGELFF TRBJ2-2 TRBV7-2
CASSSPGQGAKGAFF TRBJ1-1 TRBV28
CASSLRGYNEQFF TRBJ2-1 TRBV12-3/TRBV12-4
CASSETDSYEQYF TRBJ2-7 TRBV9
CASRQREGSYNEQFF TRBJ2-1 TRBV5-1
CASKPTRTQRTDTQYF TRBJ2-3 TRBV28
CASSVEAVSYNEQFF TRBJ2-1 TRBV9
CSARSGSNEKLFF TRBJ1-4 TRBV20-1